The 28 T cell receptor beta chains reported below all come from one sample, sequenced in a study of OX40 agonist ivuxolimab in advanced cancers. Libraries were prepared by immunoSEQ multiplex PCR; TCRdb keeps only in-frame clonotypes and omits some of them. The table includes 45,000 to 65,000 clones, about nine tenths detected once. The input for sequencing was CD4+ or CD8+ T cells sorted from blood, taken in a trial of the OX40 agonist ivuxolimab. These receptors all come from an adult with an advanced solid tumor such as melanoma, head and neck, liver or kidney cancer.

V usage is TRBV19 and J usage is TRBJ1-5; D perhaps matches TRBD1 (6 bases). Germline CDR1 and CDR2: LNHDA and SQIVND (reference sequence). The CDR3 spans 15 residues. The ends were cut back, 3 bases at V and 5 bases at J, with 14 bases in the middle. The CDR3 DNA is TGTGCCAGTAGTATGAGTGGGGGGCGGGATCAGCCCCAGCATTTT. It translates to CASSMSGGRDQPQHF.

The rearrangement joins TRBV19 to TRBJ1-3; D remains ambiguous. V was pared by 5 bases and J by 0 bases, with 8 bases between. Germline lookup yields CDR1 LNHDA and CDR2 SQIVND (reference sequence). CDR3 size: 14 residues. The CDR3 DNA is TGTGCCAGTAGTCCACAACCCTCTGGAAACACCATATATTTT. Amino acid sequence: CASSPQPSGNTIYF.

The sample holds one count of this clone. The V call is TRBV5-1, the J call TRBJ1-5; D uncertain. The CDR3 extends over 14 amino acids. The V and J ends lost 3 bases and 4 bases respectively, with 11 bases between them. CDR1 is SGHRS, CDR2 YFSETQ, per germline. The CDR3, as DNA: TGCGCCAGCAGCTACGATGGAGGGAATCAGCCCCAGCATTTT. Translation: CASSYDGGNQPQHF.

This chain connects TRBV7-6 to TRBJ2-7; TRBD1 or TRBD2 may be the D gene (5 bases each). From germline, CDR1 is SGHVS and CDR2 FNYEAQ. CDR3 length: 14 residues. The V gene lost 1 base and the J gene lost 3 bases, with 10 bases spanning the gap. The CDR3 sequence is CASSLVSGSYEQYF. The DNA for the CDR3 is TGTGCCAGCAGCTTAGTTTCAGGGAGCTACGAGCAGTACTTC.

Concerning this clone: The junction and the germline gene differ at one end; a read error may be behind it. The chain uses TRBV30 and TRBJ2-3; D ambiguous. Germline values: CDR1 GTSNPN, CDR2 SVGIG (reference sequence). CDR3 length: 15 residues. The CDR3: CAWSVLAGSTDTRYF. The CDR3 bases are TGTGCCTGGAGTGTACTCGCAGGTTCCACAGATACGCGGTATTTT.

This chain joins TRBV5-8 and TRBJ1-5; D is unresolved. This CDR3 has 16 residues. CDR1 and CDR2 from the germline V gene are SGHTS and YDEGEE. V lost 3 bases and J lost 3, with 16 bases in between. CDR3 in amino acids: CASSWRVTAFNQPQHF. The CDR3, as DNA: TGTGCCAGCAGCTGGCGGGTGACGGCCTTCAATCAGCCCCAGCATTTT. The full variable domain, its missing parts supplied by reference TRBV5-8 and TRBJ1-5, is EAGVTQSPTHLIKTRGQQATLRCSPISGHTSVYWYQQALGLGLQFLLWYDEGEERNRGNFPPRFSGRQFPNYSSELNVNALELEDSALYLCASSWRVTAFNQPQHFGDGTRLSIL.

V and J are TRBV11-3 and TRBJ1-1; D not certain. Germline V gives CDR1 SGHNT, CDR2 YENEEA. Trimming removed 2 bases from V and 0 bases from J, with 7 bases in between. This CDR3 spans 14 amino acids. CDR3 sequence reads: CASSLSGLNTEAFF. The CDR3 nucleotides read TGTGCCAGCAGCTTATCGGGCCTGAACACTGAAGCTTTCTTT.

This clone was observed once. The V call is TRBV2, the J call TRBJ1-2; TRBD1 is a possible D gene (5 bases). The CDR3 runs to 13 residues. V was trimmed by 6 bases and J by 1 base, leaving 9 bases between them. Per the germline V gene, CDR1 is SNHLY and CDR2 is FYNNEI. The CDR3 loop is CASSPGSNYGYTF. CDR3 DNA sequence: TGTGCCAGCAGCCCAGGGAGTAACTATGGCTACACCTTC.

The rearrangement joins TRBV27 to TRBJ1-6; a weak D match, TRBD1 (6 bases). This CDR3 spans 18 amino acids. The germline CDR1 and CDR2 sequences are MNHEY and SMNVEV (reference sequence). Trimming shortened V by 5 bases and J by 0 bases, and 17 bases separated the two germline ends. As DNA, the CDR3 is TGTGCCAGCAGTCCCATCGGAGGGGGGAGCTCCTATAATTCACCCCTCCACTTT. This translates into CASSPIGGGSSYNSPLHF.

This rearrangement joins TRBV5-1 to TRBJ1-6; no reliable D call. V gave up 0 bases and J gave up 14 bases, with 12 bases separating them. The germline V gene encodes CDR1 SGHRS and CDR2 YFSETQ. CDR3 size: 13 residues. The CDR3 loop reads CASSLGAARTLHF. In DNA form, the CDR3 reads TGCGCCAGCAGCTTGGGGGCAGCAAGAACCCTCCACTTT.

CDR3: CASRGAGGQDTQYF. The CDR3 DNA follows: TGCGCCAGCAGAGGGGCGGGGGGGCAGGATACGCAGTATTTT. The chain employs TRBV5-1 and TRBJ2-3, with 9 positions matching TRBD2. The CDR3 loop spans 14 amino acids. Germline V lookup: CDR1 SGHRS, CDR2 YFSETQ. Trimming took 5 bases from V and 6 from J; bases not matched to a gene: 7.

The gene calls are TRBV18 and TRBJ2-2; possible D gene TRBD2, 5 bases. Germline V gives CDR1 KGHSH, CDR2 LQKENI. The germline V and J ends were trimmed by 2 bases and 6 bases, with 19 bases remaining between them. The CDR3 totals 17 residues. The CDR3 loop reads CASSPAATPIGAGELFF. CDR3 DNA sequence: TGTGCCAGCTCACCAGCAGCCACCCCTATCGGGGCCGGGGAGCTGTTTTTT.

The DNA of the CDR3 is TGTGCCAGCAGCCCATCGGTATGGGACCTGCAAATTGGTAGAGAGACCCAGTACTTC. This gives the protein CASSPSVWDLQIGRETQYF. V usage is TRBV14 and J usage is TRBJ2-5; either TRBD1 or TRBD2 may fit D (5 bases each). The germline CDR1 and CDR2 sequences are SGHDN and FVKESK. This CDR3 region has 19 residues. Trimming pared 4 bases from V and 4 bases from J, leaving 28 bases between.

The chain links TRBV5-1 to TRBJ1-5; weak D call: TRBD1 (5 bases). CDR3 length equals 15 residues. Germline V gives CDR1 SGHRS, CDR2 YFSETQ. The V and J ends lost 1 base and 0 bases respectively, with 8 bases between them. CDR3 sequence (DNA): TGCGCCAGCAGCTTGACAGGAGATAGCAATCAGCCCCAGCATTTT. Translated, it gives CASSLTGDSNQPQHF.

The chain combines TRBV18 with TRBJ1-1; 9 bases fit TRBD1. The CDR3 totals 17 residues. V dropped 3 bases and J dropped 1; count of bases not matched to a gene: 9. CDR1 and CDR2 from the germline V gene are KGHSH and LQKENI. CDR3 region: CASSPPGTGSGNTEAFF. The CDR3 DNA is TGTGCCAGCTCACCTCCCGGGACAGGGTCGGGGAACACTGAAGCTTTCTTT.

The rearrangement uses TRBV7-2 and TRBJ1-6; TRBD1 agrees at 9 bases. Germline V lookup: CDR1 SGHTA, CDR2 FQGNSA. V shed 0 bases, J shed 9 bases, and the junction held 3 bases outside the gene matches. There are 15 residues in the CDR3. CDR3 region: CASSLATGGVSPLHF. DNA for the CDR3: TGTGCCAGCAGCTTAGCGACAGGGGGGGTTTCACCCCTCCACTTT.

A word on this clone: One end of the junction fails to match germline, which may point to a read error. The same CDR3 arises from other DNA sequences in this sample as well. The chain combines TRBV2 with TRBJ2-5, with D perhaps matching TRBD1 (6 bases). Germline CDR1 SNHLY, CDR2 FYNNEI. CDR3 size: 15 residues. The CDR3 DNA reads TGCGCCAGCAGGGGAATTACAGGGATTCGGGAGACCCAGTACTTC. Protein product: CASRGITGIRETQYF. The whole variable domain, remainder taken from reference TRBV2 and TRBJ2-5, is EPEVTQTPSHQVTQMGQEVILRCVPISNHLYFYWYRQILGQKVEFLVSFYNNEISEKSEIFDDQFSVERPDGSNFTLKIRSTKLEDSAMYFCASRGITGIRETQYFGPGTRLLVL.

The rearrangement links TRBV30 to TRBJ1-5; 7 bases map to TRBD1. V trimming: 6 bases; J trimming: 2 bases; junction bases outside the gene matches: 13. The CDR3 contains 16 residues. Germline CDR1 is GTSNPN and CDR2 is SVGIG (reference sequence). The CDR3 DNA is TGTGCCTGTCAGCAGGGGGTTATGATGGGCAATCAGCCCCAGCATTTT. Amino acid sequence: CACQQGVMMGNQPQHF.

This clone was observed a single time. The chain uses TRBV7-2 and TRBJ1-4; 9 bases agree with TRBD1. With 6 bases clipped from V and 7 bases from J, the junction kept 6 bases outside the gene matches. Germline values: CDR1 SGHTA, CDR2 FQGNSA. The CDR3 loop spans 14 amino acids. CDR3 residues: CASSSGTGFEKLFF. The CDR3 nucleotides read TGTGCCAGCAGTTCCGGGACAGGGTTTGAAAAACTGTTTTTT.

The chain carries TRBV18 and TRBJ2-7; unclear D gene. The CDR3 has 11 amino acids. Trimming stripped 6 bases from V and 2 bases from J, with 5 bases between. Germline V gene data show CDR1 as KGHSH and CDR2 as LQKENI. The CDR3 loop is CASSGPYEQYF. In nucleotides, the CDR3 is TGTGCCAGCTCCGGACCCTACGAGCAGTACTTC.

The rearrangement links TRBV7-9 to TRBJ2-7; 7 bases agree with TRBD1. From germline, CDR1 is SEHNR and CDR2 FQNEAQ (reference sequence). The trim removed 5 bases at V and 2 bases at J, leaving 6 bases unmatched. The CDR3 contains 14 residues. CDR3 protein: CASSGTVVAYEQYF. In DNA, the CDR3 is TGTGCCAGCAGCGGGACAGTCGTAGCCTACGAGCAGTACTTC.

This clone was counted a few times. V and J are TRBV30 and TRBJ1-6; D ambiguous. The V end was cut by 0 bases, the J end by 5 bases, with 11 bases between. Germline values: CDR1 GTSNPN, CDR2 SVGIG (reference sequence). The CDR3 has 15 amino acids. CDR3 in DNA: TGTGCCTGGAGTGTACGTTTCCTGAATAATTCACCCCTCCACTTT. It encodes CAWSVRFLNNSPLHF.

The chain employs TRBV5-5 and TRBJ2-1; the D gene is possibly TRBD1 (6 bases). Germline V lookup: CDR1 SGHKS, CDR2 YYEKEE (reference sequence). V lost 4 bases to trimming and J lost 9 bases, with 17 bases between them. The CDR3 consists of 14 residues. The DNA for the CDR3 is TGTGCCAGCAGCGAGCGGACAGTCGTAGCTGAGCAGTTCTTC. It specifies CASSERTVVAEQFF.

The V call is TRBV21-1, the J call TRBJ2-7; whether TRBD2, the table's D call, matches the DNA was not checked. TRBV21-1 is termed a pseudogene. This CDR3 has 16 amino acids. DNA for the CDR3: TGTGCCAGCAGCAAAAAGACTAGCGGGGGGATCTACGAGCAGTACTTC. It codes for CASSKKTSGGIYEQYF.

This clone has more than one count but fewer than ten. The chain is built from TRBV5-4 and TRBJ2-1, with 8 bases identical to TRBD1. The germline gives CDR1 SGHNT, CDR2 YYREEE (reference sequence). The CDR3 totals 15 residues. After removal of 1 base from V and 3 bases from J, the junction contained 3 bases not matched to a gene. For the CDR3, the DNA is TGTGCCAGCAGCTTGACAGGGGGTTACTACAATGAGCAGTTCTTC. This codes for CASSLTGGYYNEQFF.

CDR3 bases: TGTGCCAGCAGCCTACCCACAGGGGATGGCTACACCTTC. It yields the protein CASSLPTGDGYTF. The chain links TRBV5-4 to TRBJ1-2; 7 bases line up with TRBD1. The CDR3 sequence is 13 residues long. J gave up 6 bases and V 4 bases, and 6 bases lay outside the gene matches. Germline V gives CDR1 SGHNT, CDR2 YYREEE (reference sequence).

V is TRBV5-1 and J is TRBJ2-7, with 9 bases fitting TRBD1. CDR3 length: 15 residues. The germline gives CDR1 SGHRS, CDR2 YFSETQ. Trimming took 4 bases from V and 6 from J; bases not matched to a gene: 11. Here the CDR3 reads CASSGPWDRVGEQYF. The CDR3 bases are TGCGCCAGCAGCGGACCCTGGGACAGGGTCGGCGAGCAGTACTTC.

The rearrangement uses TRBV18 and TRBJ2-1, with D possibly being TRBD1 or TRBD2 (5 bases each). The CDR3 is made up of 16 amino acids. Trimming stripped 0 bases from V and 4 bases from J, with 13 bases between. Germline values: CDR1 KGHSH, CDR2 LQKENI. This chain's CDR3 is CASSPPAQGVYNEQFF. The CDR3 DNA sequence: TGTGCCAGCTCACCACCGGCCCAGGGAGTATACAATGAGCAGTTCTTC.